Below, one T cell receptor (beta chain) is given with its context. The antigen remains unidentified. These data belong to a study of regulatory T cells in long-lasting Graves disease. Library construction for TCR beta used iRepertoire HTBI primers and Arm-PCR of CDR3 regions. Original data processing: Taken together, the samples had 55 to 65 TRBV and 15 or so TRBJ segments identified. TCRdb independently ran MiXCR on the multiplex PCR reads; one entry per CDR3 protein. TCRdb assigned the V and J calls; the authors' analysis was not used. The sample has 350,000 to 550,000 distinct CDR3 sequences; 12% to 15% are singletons. Time point meaning: newly diagnosed GD, antithyroid drugs for less than 3 months. With RNA extracted from PBMCs as input, the TCR library was made. With V trimmed by 0 bases and J by 9 bases, 10 bases remained unmatched. The CDR3 sequence is 16 residues long. From germline, CDR1 is MRHNA and CDR2 SNTAGT.

Findings and limits, study-wide: Newly diagnosed Graves' patients had higher TCR diversity than persistent ones.

This sample was also put to use in a study of T cells in Graves' hyperthyroidism and ophthalmopathy. That work states: Blood also carried most thyroid clonotypes expanded above 0.001.

The sequence was obtained from a woman aged 45-60 years with Graves disease. The sample in question was peripheral blood mononuclear cells (PBMCs), obtained at new diagnosis, from a patient treated with antithyroid drugs. The rearrangement uses TRBV6-4 and TRBJ2-1; 8 bases are shared with TRBD1. CDR3 sequence reads: CASSDSMGTGTSEQFF. CDR3 nucleotide sequence: TGTGCCAGCAGTGACTCGATGGGGACAGGAACTTCTGAGCAGTTCTTC.